This T cell receptor (beta chain) was obtained from a study of identical twins. General study findings and limits: Where beta out-of-frame sequences were concerned, excess twin sharing was weaker.

Each donor (without exception) was a healthy Caucasian. This CDR3 has 16 amino acids. Trimming pared 8 bases from V and 1 base from J, leaving 18 bases between. Looked up from germline, CDR1 is SNHLY and CDR2 is FYNNEI. This clonotype was counted ten times or more. Its target is unknown. TCRdb reprocessed the 5' RACE reads with MiXCR, giving one entry per CDR3 protein. In the table there are hundreds of thousands of distinct CDR3 sequences, just over 7% of which are singletons. The sample also formed part of further work on yellow fever vaccine responses in identical twins.

The sample consisted of PBMCs. This clonotype was sampled from a woman between 18 and 29 years old in good health. The genes are TRBV2 and TRBJ2-1, with D tentatively TRBD2 (6 bases). The CDR3: CASVRQTGASYNEQFF. The DNA of the CDR3 is TGTGCCAGCGTACGCCAAACGGGAGCGTCCTACAATGAGCAGTTCTTC.